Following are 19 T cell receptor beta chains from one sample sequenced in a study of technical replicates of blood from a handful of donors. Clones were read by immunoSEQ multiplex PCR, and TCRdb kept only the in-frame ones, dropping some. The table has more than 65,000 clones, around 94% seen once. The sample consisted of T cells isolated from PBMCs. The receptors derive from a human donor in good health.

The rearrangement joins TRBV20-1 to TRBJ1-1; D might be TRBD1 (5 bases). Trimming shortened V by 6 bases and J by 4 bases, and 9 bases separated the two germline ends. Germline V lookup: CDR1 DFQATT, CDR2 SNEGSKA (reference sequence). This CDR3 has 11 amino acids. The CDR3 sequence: CSAGGRTEAFF. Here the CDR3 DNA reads TGCAGTGCGGGGGGACGCACTGAAGCTTTCTTT.

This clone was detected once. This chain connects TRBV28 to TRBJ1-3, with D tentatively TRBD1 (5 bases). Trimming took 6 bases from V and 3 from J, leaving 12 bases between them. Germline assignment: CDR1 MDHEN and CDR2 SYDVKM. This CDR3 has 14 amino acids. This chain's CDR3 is CASSGWDFGNTIYF. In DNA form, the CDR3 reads TGTGCCAGCAGCGGTTGGGACTTTGGAAACACCATATATTTT.

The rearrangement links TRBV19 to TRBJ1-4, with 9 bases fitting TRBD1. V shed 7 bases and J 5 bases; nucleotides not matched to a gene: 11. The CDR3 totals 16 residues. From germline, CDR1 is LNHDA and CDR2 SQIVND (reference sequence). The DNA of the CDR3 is TGTGCCAGTACCCGCCGGCGGGACAGGGCGAATGAAAAACTGTTTTTT. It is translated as CASTRRRDRANEKLFF.

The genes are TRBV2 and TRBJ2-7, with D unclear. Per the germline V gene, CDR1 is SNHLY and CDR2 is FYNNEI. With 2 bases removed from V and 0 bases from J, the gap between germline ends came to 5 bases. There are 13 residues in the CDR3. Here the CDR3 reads CASSEWSSYEQYF. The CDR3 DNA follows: TGTGCCAGCAGTGAATGGAGCTCCTACGAGCAGTACTTC.

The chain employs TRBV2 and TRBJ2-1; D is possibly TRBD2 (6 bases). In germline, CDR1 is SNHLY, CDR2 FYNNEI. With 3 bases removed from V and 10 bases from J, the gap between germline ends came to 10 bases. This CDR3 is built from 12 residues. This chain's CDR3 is CASSDRGGEQFF. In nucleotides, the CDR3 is TGTGCCAGCAGTGATAGGGGAGGCGAGCAGTTCTTC.

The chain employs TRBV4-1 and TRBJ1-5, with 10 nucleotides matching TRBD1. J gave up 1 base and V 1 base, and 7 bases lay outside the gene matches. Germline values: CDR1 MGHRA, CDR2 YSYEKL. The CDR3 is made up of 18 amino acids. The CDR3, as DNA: TGCGCCAGCAGCCAAGCTGGGACAGGGGTTTCGAGCAATCAGCCCCAGCATTTT. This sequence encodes CASSQAGTGVSSNQPQHF.

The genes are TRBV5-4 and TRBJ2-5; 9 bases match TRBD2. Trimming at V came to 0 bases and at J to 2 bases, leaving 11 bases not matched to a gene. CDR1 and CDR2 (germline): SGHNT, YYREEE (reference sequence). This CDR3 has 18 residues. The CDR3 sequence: CASSLELSLAGNQETQYF. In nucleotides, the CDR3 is TGTGCCAGCAGCTTGGAACTTAGTCTAGCGGGGAATCAAGAGACCCAGTACTTC.

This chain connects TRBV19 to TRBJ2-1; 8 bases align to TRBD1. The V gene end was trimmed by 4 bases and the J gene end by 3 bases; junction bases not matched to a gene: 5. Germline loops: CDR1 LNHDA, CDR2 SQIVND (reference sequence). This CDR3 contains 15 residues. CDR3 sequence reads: CASSNDRGYYNEQFF. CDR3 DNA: TGTGCCAGTAGTAATGACAGGGGATACTACAATGAGCAGTTCTTC.

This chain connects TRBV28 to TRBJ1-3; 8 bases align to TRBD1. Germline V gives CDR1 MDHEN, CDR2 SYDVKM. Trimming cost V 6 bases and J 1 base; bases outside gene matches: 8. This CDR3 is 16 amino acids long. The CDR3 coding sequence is TGTGCCAGCAGACGTCCCGGGACAGGTTCTGGAAACACCATATATTTT. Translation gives CASRRPGTGSGNTIYF.

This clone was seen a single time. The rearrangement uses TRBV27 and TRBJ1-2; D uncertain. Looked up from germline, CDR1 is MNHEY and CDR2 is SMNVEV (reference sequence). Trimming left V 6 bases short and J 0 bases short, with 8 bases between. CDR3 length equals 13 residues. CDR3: CASRTTANYGYTF. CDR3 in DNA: TGTGCCAGCAGGACAACAGCTAACTATGGCTACACCTTC.

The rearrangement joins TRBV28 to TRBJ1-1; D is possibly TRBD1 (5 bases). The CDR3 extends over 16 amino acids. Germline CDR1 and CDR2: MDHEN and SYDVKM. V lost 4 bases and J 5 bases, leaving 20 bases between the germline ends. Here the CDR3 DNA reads TGTGCCAGCAGTTCGGCGGGGGGAGGACGTAATACTGAAGCTTTCTTT. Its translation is CASSSAGGGRNTEAFF.

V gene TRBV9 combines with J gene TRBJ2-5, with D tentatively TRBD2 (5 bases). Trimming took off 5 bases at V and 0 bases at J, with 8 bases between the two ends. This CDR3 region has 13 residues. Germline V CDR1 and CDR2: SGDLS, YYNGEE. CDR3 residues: CASSGENQETQYF. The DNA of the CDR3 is TGTGCCAGCAGTGGGGAGAACCAAGAGACCCAGTACTTC.

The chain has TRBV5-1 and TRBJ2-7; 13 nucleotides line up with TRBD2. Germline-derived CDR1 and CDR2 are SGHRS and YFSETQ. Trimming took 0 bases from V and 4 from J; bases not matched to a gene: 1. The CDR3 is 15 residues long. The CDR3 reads CASSLGTSGRYEQYF. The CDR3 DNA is TGCGCCAGCAGCTTGGGGACTAGCGGGAGATACGAGCAGTACTTC.

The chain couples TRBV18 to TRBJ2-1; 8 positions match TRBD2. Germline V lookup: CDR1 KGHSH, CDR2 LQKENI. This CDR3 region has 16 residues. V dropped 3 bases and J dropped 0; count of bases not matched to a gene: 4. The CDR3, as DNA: TGTGCCAGCTCACCCTTAGCGGGGAGCTCCTACAATGAGCAGTTCTTC. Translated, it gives CASSPLAGSSYNEQFF.

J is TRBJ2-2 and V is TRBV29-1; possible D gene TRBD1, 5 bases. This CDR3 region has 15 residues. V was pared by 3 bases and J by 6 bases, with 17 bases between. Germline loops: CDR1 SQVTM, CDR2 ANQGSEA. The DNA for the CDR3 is TGCAGCGTTGATAGTGCAGGGCCAGACGCCGGGGAGCTGTTTTTT. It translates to CSVDSAGPDAGELFF.

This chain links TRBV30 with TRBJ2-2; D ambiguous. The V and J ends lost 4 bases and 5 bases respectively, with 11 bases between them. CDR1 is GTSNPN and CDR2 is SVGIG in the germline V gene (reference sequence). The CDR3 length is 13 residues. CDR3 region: CAWNKQITGELFF. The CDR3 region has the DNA TGTGCCTGGAATAAACAGATAACCGGGGAGCTGTTTTTT.

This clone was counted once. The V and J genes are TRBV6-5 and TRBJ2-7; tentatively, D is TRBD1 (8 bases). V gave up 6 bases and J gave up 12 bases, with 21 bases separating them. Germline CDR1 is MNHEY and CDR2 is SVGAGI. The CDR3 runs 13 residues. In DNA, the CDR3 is TGTGCCAGCAGACGAACAGGGGGGGAGATGGTGTACTTC. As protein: CASRRTGGEMVYF.

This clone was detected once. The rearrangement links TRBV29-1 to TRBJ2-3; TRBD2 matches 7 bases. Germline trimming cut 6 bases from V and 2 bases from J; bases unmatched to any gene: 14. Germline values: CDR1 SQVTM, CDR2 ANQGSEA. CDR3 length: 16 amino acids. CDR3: CSVGGSVMQVTDTQYF. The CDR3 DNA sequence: TGCAGCGTCGGCGGGAGCGTCATGCAGGTCACAGATACGCAGTATTTT.

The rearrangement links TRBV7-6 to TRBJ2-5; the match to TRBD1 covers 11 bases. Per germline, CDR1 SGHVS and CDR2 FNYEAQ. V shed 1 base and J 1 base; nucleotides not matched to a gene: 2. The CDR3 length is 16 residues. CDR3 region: CASSLVGTGGQETQYF. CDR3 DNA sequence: TGTGCCAGCAGCTTAGTTGGGACAGGGGGCCAAGAGACCCAGTACTTC.